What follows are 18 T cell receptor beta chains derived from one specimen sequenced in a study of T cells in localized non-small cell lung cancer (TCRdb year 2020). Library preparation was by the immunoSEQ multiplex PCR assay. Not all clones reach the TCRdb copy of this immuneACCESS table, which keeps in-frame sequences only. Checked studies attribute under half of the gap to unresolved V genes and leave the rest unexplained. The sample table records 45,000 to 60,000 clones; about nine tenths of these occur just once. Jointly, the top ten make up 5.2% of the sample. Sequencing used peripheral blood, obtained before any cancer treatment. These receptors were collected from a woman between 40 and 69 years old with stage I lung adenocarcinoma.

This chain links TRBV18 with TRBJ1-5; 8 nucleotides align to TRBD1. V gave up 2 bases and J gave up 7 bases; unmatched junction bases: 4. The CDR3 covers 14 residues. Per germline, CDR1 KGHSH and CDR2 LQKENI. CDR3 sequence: CASSPSTGEQPQHF. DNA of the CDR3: TGTGCCAGCTCACCATCGACAGGGGAGCAGCCCCAGCATTTT.

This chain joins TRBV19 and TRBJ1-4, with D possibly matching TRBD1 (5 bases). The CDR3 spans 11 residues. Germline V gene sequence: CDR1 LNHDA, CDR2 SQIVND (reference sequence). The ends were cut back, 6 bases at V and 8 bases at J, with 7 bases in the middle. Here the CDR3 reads CASREGEKLFF. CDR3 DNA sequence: TGTGCCAGTAGGGAGGGGGAAAAACTGTTTTTT.

The CDR3 DNA reads TGCGCCAGCAGCCCCGGGGTTGCAGGTGAAAAACTGTTTTTT. Translated, it gives CASSPGVAGEKLFF. The chain carries TRBV5-1 and TRBJ1-4; D uncertain. This CDR3 contains 14 residues. The V end was cut by 4 bases, the J end by 7 bases, with 14 bases between. Germline V gene data show CDR1 as SGHRS and CDR2 as YFSETQ.

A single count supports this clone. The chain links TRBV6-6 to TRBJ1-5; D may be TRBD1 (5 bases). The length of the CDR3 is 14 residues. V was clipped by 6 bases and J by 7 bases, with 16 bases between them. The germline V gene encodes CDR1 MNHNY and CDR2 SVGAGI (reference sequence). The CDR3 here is CASRRYLEGQPQHF. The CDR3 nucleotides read TGTGCCAGCAGACGTTACCTTGAGGGGCAGCCCCAGCATTTT.

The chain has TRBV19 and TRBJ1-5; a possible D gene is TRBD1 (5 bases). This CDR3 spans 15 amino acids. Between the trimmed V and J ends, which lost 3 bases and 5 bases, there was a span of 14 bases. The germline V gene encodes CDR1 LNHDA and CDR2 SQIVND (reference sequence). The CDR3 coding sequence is TGTGCCAGTAGTATGGGGGTCATGATGGATCAGCCCCAGCATTTT. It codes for CASSMGVMMDQPQHF.

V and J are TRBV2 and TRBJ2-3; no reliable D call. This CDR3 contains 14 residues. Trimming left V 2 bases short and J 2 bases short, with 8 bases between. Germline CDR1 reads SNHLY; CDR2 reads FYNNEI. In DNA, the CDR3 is TGTGCCAGCAGTGAAAGGGTGCCCACAGATACGCAGTATTTT. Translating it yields CASSERVPTDTQYF.

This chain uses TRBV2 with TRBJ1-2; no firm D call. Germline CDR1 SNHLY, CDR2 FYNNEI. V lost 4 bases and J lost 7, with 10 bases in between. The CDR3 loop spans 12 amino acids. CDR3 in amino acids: CASSGLTGGYTF. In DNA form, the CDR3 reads TGTGCCAGCAGTGGGTTGACGGGTGGCTACACCTTC.

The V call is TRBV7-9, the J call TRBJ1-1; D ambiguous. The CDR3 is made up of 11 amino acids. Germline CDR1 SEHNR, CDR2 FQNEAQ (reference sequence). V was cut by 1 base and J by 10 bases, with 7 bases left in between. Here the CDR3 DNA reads TGTGCCAGCAGCTTAGAGGGAGTAGCTTTCTTT. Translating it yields CASSLEGVAFF. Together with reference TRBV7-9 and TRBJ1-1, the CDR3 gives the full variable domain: DTGVSQNPRHKITKRGQNVTFRCDPISEHNRLYWYRQTLGQGPEFLTYFQNEAQLEKSRLLSDRFSAERPKGSFSTLEIQRTEQGDSAMYLCASSLEGVAFFGQGTRLTVV.

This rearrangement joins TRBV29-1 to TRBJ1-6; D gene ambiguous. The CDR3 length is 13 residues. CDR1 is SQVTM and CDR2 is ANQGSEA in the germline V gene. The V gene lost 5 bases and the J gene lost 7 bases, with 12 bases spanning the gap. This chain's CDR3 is CSVLPSNNSPLHF. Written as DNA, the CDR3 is TGCAGCGTTTTGCCTAGTAACAATTCACCCCTCCACTTT.

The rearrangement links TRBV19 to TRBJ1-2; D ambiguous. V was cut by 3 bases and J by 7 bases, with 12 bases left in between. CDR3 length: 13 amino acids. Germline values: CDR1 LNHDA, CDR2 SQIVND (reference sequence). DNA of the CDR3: TGTGCCAGTAGTATGACTGCCCCCTCTGGCTACACCTTC. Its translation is CASSMTAPSGYTF.

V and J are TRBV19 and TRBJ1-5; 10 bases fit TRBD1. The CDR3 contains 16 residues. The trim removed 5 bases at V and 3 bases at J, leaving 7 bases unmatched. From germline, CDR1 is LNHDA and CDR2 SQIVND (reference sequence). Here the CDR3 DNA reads TGTGCCAGTAGTCCCTGGGGACAGGGGAACAATCAGCCCCAGCATTTT. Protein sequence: CASSPWGQGNNQPQHF.

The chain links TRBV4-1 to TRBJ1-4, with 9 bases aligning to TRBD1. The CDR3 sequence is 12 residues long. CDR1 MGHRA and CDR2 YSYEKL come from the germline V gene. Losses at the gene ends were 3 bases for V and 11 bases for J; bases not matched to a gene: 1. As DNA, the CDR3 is TGCGCCAGCAGCCAGACAGGGGGGAAACTGTTTTTT. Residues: CASSQTGGKLFF.

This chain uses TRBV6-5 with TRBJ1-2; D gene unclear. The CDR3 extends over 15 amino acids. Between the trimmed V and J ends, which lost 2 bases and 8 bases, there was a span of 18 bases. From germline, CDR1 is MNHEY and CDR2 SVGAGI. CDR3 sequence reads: CASSYDVPSGEGYTF. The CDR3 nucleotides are TGTGCCAGCAGTTACGATGTCCCCTCGGGAGAGGGCTACACCTTC.

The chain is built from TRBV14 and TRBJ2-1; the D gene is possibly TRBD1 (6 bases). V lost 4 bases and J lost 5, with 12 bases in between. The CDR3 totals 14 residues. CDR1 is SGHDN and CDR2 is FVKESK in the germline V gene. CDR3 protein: CASSLLGTHNEQFF. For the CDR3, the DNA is TGTGCCAGCAGCCTCCTCGGGACACACAATGAGCAGTTCTTC.

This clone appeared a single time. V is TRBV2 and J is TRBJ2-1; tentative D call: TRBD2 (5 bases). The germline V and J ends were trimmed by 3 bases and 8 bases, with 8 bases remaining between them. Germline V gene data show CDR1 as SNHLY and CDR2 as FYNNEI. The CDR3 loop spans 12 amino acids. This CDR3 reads CASSERGYEQFF. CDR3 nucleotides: TGTGCCAGCAGTGAGCGCGGGTATGAGCAGTTCTTC.

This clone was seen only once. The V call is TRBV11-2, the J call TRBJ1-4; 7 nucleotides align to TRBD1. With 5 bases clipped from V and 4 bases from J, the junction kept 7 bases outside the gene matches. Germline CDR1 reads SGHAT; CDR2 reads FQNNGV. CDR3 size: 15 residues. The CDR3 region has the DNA TGTGCCAGCAGCGGAAGGGACAGAGTTAATGAAAAACTGTTTTTT. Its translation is CASSGRDRVNEKLFF.

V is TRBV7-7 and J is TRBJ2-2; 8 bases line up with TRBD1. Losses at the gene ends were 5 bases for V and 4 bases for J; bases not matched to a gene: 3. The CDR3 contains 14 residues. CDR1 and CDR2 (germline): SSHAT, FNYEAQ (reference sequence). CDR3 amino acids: CASSPDRGTGELFF. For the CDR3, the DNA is TGTGCCAGCAGCCCCGACAGGGGCACCGGGGAGCTGTTTTTT.

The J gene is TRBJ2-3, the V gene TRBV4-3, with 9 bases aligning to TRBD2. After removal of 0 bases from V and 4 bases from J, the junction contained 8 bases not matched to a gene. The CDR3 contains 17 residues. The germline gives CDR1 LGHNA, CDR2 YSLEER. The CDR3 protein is CASSQDQGGGAPDTQYF. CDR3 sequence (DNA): TGCGCCAGCAGCCAAGATCAAGGCGGGGGGGCCCCAGATACGCAGTATTTT.